This TCR beta chain was found in a study of a mutant IDH1 vaccine in newly diagnosed glioma (dated by TCRdb to 2020 to 2023). Regarding the research as a whole: Of the 30 to 35 treated patients, about 62% were male and around 40% were female, and a mean age of approximately 40 years was recorded. Prior to enrollment, standard therapy consisting of radiotherapy alone, temozolomide alone, or radiochemotherapy with temozolomide had been administered to patients, with the combination being received by most patients. For exploratory analyses, longitudinal TCRB deep sequencing was carried out in 25 to 30 treated patients wherever samples were available. Six visits were used for peripheral blood collection: V03 (baseline), V05, V07, V10, V12 and V13. Study-wide findings and limitations: It was noted by the authors that analyses of patient blood samples could not be reproduced owing to sample limitations. Immune responses induced by the vaccine were seen in more than 85% of patients across multiple MHC alleles. Selection of PBMC samples for TCRB deep sequencing was based on availability. Pseudoprogression appeared unrelated to alterations in the top peripheral T cell clonotypes detected by TCRB sequencing.

Interpreted using the paper, the time point label stands for: baseline, week 1 (first vaccination visit). The treatment or condition tag for this specimen amounts to: pre-vaccination baseline after standard-of-care therapy. All donors had newly diagnosed IDH1-mutant astrocytomas of WHO grade 3 or 4 that showed loss of nuclear ATRX. The samples were drawn from NOA16, a multicentre, single-arm, open-label phase I trial in Germany that tested a mutant IDH1 peptide vaccine in humans for the first time. For immunogenicity testing, the blood drawn at visit V03 was used as the baseline sample. Genomic DNA for TCRB sequencing was isolated from EDTA blood with the DNeasy Blood and Tissue Kit. From a lookup of the germline V gene (reference sequence), CDR1 and CDR2 are WNHNN and SYGVQD. The CDR3 numbers 15 residues from cysteine through phenylalanine. Solely the CDR3 DNA is kept, with 45 bases framed from the first base.

This clone was seen once. Which antigen it targets is not known. No base qualities exist here, and no much larger clone lies one base off it. The library was generated by the immunoSEQ multiplex PCR assay. Following the manufacturer's protocol, the hsTCRB Kit was used to amplify rearranged TCR beta chain sequences. An Illumina MiSeq was used to sequence the TCRB libraries. In the authors' own workflow: Demultiplexing, trimming and gene mapping were performed with the kit vendor's proprietary platform. TCRdb carries this immuneACCESS record with in-frame sequences only. Its versions omit some clonotypes, under half of them owing to an unresolved V gene in the studies checked, with the rest unexplained. V and J calls and clone size follow that table, whereas D and trimming were derived from the DNA. The sample includes approximately 70,000 clones, with around 85% observed a single time. 2.9% of the sample lies in the top ten.

This sequence originates from a man aged 25 to 45 with glioma. Sequencing was performed on PBMCs, taken from a glioma patient treated with radiotherapy, temozolomide or both. Here the chain combines TRBV10-1 and TRBJ2-5; TRBD1 agrees with 8 junctional bases. The DNA end lines up better with TRBJ2-7; the J call may be wrong. The CDR3 protein is CASSARTGTSYEQYF. The DNA is as follows: TGCGCCAGCAGTGCTAGGACAGGGACTTCCTACGAGCAGTACTTC.